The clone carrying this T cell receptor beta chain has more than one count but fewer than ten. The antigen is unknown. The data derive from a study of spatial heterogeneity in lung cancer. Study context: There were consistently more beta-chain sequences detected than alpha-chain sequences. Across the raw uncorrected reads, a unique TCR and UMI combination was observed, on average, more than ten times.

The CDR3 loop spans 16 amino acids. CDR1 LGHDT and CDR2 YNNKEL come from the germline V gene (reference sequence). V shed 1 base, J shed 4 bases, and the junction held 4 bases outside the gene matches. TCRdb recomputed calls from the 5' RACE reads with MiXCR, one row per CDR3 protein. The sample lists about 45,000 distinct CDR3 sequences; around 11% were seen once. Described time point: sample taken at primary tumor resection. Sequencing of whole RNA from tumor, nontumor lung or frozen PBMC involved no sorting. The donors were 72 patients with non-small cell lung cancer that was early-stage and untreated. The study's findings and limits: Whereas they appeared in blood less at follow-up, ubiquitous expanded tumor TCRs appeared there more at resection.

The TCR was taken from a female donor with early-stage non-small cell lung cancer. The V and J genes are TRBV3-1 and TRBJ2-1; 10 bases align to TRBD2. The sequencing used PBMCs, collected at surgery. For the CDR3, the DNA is TGTGCCAGCAGCCAAGTAAGGACTAGCGGTTACAATGAGCAGTTCTTC. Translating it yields CASSQVRTSGYNEQFF.